Below are 26 T cell receptor beta chains sequenced from a single sample in a study of Ad26.COV2.S vaccination and SARS-CoV-2 variants (dated by TCRdb to the early 2020s). This sample's treatment or condition label indicates: approximately 18 received Ad26.COV2.S at low or high dose, single or two shots; about 5 received placebo; per-sample allocation not given. For vaccine and placebo recipients, the sequenced repertoires came from samples collected on day 63 after the first injection. Receptor amplification or capture employed the immunoSEQ multiplex PCR assay. Sourced from immuneACCESS, this table was stored by TCRdb with only in-frame sequences that have V and J called. A share of the clones is absent; for the studies checked, an unresolved V gene accounts for under half, and the remainder has no known explanation. The sample includes over 400,000 clones, with roughly 88% observed a single time. Around 4.5% of the sample belongs to the ten largest clones.

This specimen consisted of peripheral blood, obtained in a trial of Ad26.COV2.S vaccine versus placebo. The receptor set was obtained from a person between 18 and 60 years old who received the Ad26.COV2.S COVID-19 vaccine or a placebo.

The chain employs TRBV7-6 and TRBJ1-5; 8 bases align to TRBD1. The germline gives CDR1 SGHVS, CDR2 FNYEAQ. CDR3 length: 15 amino acids. V dropped 1 base and J dropped 7; count of bases not matched to a gene: 6. Here the CDR3 DNA reads TGTGCCAGCAGCTTAGGCAGGGGGCCGGGACAGCCCCAGCATTTT. It specifies CASSLGRGPGQPQHF.

J is TRBJ2-3 and V is TRBV2; 8 bases line up with TRBD1. The CDR3 has 17 residues. Trimming cost V 7 bases and J 0 bases; bases outside gene matches: 12. The V gene's germline CDR1 is SNHLY and CDR2 FYNNEI. The chain's CDR3 is CASKRQGISSSTDTQYF. CDR3 DNA sequence: TGTGCCAGCAAAAGACAGGGGATCTCGAGTAGCACAGATACGCAGTATTTT.

The chain links TRBV19 to TRBJ2-7; possible D gene TRBD2, 6 bases. The V and J ends lost 4 bases and 1 base respectively, with 14 bases between them. The CDR3 runs to 15 residues. Germline assignment: CDR1 LNHDA and CDR2 SQIVND (reference sequence). In DNA, the CDR3 is TGTGCCAGTAGTACTGGCGGGGCCCATTCCTACGAGCAGTACTTC. Translating gives CASSTGGAHSYEQYF.

The genes are TRBV5-1 and TRBJ2-7; D might be TRBD1 (6 bases). The V gene's germline CDR1 is SGHRS and CDR2 YFSETQ. The CDR3 is made up of 16 amino acids. V lost 1 base to trimming and J lost 4 bases, with 18 bases between them. The CDR3 DNA sequence: TGCGCCAGCAGCTTGACAGGGAACCGGGGTGGGTACGAGCAGTACTTC. The encoded protein is CASSLTGNRGGYEQYF.

The chain couples TRBV28 to TRBJ1-1; TRBD1 might be the D (5 bases). Between the trimmed V and J ends, which lost 6 bases and 1 base, there was a span of 27 bases. Per germline, CDR1 MDHEN and CDR2 SYDVKM. CDR3 size: 19 residues. CDR3 residues: CASSPRGTGLGFPNTEAFF. In DNA, the CDR3 is TGTGCCAGCAGCCCACGTGGAACGGGACTTGGATTTCCGAACACTGAAGCTTTCTTT.

This chain connects TRBV6-5 to TRBJ2-7, with TRBD1 matching 10 bases. The germline V gene encodes CDR1 MNHEY and CDR2 SVGAGI. Trimming removed 0 bases from V and 5 bases from J; junction bases left unmatched: 4. This CDR3 comprises 15 residues. CDR3 loop: CASSYSGDRGNEQYF. CDR3 in DNA: TGTGCCAGCAGTTACTCCGGGGACAGGGGAAACGAGCAGTACTTC.

The CDR3: CASSYVRQGMPEAFF. In DNA form, the CDR3 reads TGTGCCAGCAGTTACGTTAGACAGGGGATGCCTGAAGCTTTCTTT. J is TRBJ1-1 and V is TRBV6-2 or TRBV6-3; TRBD1 agrees at 8 bases. Germline CDR1 MNHEY, CDR2 SVGEGT. CDR3 length: 15 residues. Trimming at V came to 2 bases and at J to 6 bases, leaving 8 bases not matched to a gene.

V is TRBV5-6 and J is TRBJ2-1, with a tentative D call TRBD1 (5 bases). Germline V gene lookup returns CDR1 SGHDT and CDR2 YYEEEE. This CDR3 comprises 12 residues. Trimming left V 4 bases short and J 8 bases short, with 10 bases between. The CDR3 region is CASSVEGDEQFF. As DNA, the CDR3 is TGTGCCAGCAGCGTGGAAGGGGATGAGCAGTTCTTC.

The chain is built from TRBV7-8 and TRBJ2-7; tentative D call: TRBD1 (6 bases). Trimming cost V 2 bases and J 6 bases, with 14 bases left between them. Germline values: CDR1 SGHVS, CDR2 FQNEAQ. This CDR3 has 14 residues. This CDR3 is CASSLNHRASEQYF. The CDR3 DNA follows: TGTGCCAGCAGCTTAAACCACAGGGCCTCCGAGCAGTACTTC.

The V call is TRBV5-1, the J call TRBJ2-1; a weak D match, TRBD2 (5 bases). V lost 2 bases and J lost 7, with 13 bases in between. CDR3 length: 14 amino acids. Germline V lookup: CDR1 SGHRS, CDR2 YFSETQ. In DNA, the CDR3 is TGCGCCAGCAGCTTTGCTAGCCCAGGTAATGAGCAGTTCTTC. Its translation: CASSFASPGNEQFF.

This chain connects TRBV10-3 to TRBJ2-7; tentative D call: TRBD2 (5 bases). CDR3 length: 14 amino acids. Germline V lookup: CDR1 ENHRY, CDR2 SYGVKD. V was pared by 6 bases and J by 6 bases, with 18 bases between. CDR3 in DNA: TGTGCCATCAGGGCGAACGGGGAGATCTCCGAGCAGTACTTC. It yields the protein CAIRANGEISEQYF.

The V and J genes are TRBV2 and TRBJ2-1; a possible D gene is TRBD2 (5 bases). V was shortened by 5 bases and J by 1 base, with 21 bases between the two germline ends. The germline gives CDR1 SNHLY, CDR2 FYNNEI. The CDR3 contains 18 residues. The CDR3 here is CASSTLLVPTGSYNEQFF. Written as DNA, the CDR3 is TGTGCCAGCAGTACCCTCCTGGTGCCCACGGGGTCCTACAATGAGCAGTTCTTC. The full variable domain, in which reference TRBV2 and TRBJ2-1 provide the parts outside the CDR3, is EPEVTQTPSHQVTQMGQEVILRCVPISNHLYFYWYRQILGQKVEFLVSFYNNEISEKSEIFDDQFSVERPDGSNFTLKIRSTKLEDSAMYFCASSTLLVPTGSYNEQFFGPGTRLTVL.

The chain employs TRBV25-1 and TRBJ2-7; a possible D gene is TRBD2 (7 bases). The length of the CDR3 is 13 residues. Germline CDR1 is MGHDK and CDR2 is SYGVNS. The V end lost 6 bases, the J end lost 1 base, and 10 bases lay between the germline ends. DNA for the CDR3: TGTGCCAGCAGACAGGGAGGGTCCTACGAGCAGTACTTC. Its protein product is CASRQGGSYEQYF.

The chain uses TRBV19 and TRBJ2-2; TRBD2 is a possible D gene (5 bases). The CDR3 contains 15 residues. Germline V CDR1 and CDR2: LNHDA, SQIVND (reference sequence). V lost 1 base and J lost 7, with 13 bases in between. This CDR3 reads CASSIARGFDGELFF. The DNA for the CDR3 is TGTGCCAGTAGTATAGCCCGAGGGTTTGACGGGGAGCTGTTTTTT.

The chain employs TRBV4-2 and TRBJ1-2; possibly TRBD1 for D (6 bases). V was cut by 0 bases and J by 6 bases, with 14 bases left in between. CDR1 is LGHNA, CDR2 YNFKEQ, per germline. CDR3 size: 15 residues. The CDR3: CASSQEWGAEDGYTF. The CDR3 DNA is TGTGCCAGCAGCCAAGAGTGGGGGGCGGAGGATGGCTACACCTTC.

The chain carries TRBV4-1 and TRBJ2-2, with a possible D match to TRBD2 (6 bases). This CDR3 has 16 amino acids. The V and J ends lost 0 bases and 5 bases respectively, with 13 bases between them. Germline V gene data show CDR1 as MGHRA and CDR2 as YSYEKL. The CDR3 DNA follows: TGCGCCAGCAGCCAAGATCCCGGAGGGGAGACCGGGGAGCTGTTTTTT. Translated, it gives CASSQDPGGETGELFF.

V usage is TRBV5-1 and J usage is TRBJ2-1; tentative D call: TRBD2 (7 bases). With 1 base removed from V and 4 bases from J, the gap between germline ends came to 21 bases. Germline loops: CDR1 SGHRS, CDR2 YFSETQ. The CDR3 has 18 amino acids. DNA of the CDR3: TGCGCCAGCAGCTTGACCCCTAGAAGCGGGACATCATACAATGAGCAGTTCTTC. Residues: CASSLTPRSGTSYNEQFF.

This chain links TRBV28 with TRBJ2-7; 10 bases align to TRBD2. The CDR3 extends over 15 amino acids. Germline V lookup: CDR1 MDHEN, CDR2 SYDVKM. V gave up 3 bases and J gave up 0 bases; unmatched junction bases: 2. Here the CDR3 reads CASSFLAGVSYEQYF. As DNA, the CDR3 is TGTGCCAGCAGTTTTCTAGCGGGAGTCTCCTACGAGCAGTACTTC.

This clone was observed a single time. One junction end does not reproduce the germline sequence, and a read error may be involved. This sequence joins TRBV24-1 and TRBJ2-5; TRBD1 matches at 7 bases. The CDR3 is made up of 13 amino acids. CDR1 KGHDR and CDR2 SFDVKD come from the germline V gene. As DNA, the CDR3 is TGTGCCACCAGTGACACCGGGACAGAGACCCGGTACTTC. This sequence encodes CATSDTGTETRYF.

The V gene is TRBV28, the J gene TRBJ1-5, with 9 nucleotides matching TRBD1. Germline trimming cut 6 bases from V and 7 bases from J; bases unmatched to any gene: 10. Germline CDR1 MDHEN, CDR2 SYDVKM. The CDR3 has 15 amino acids. CDR3 protein: CASSKTGGAGQPQHF. CDR3 bases: TGTGCCAGCAGCAAAACAGGGGGCGCAGGGCAGCCCCAGCATTTT.

V is TRBV11-1 and J is TRBJ2-6; D is ambiguous. The CDR3 spans 15 residues. The germline V gene has CDR1 SGHAT and CDR2 FQDESV (reference sequence). V was shortened by 5 bases and J by 2 bases, with 10 bases between the two germline ends. The CDR3 loop reads CASSDRRTGANVLTF. In DNA form, the CDR3 reads TGTGCCAGCAGCGATCGGAGAACTGGGGCCAACGTCCTGACTTTC.

The gene calls are TRBV28 and TRBJ2-5; D is unresolved. Trimming pared 6 bases from V and 3 bases from J, leaving 14 bases between. The CDR3 runs 14 residues. CDR1 is MDHEN, CDR2 SYDVKM, per germline. CDR3: CASRPPEVKETQYF. DNA of the CDR3: TGTGCCAGCAGGCCTCCAGAGGTAAAAGAGACCCAGTACTTC.

The V and J genes are TRBV6-1 and TRBJ1-5; D is unresolved. The germline V gene encodes CDR1 MNHNS and CDR2 SASEGT. The CDR3 sequence is 13 residues long. V lost 1 base, J lost 4 bases, and 5 bases lay in between. CDR3: CASSEGFNQPQHF. The CDR3 DNA reads as TGTGCCAGCAGTGAAGGGTTTAATCAGCCCCAGCATTTT.

The J gene is TRBJ1-2, the V gene TRBV21-1. TRBV21-1 is marked as a pseudogene. The CDR3 covers 18 residues. The chain's CDR3 is CASSKAVARRANNYGYTF. The CDR3 region has the DNA TGTGCCAGCAGCAAAGCTGTGGCCCGCCGGGCCAATAACTATGGCTACACCTTC.

This chain connects TRBV15 to TRBJ2-3, with a tentative D call TRBD1 (6 bases). Germline CDR1 is LNHNV and CDR2 is YYDKDF (reference sequence). Trimming removed 0 bases at V and 1 base at J, with 14 bases between. The CDR3 consists of 17 residues. The CDR3 bases are TGTGCCACCAGCAGAGATCAGGGGCGAGCGGGCACAGATACGCAGTATTTT. This gives the protein CATSRDQGRAGTDTQYF.

This clone occurred once. This chain joins TRBV30 and TRBJ2-7; TRBD1 agrees at 8 bases. This CDR3 spans 13 amino acids. From germline, CDR1 is GTSNPN and CDR2 SVGIG (reference sequence). J was trimmed by 6 bases and V by 1 base; bases with no gene match: 5. DNA of the CDR3: TGTGCCTGGAGTGCGGACAGGGTAGGCGAGCAGTACTTC. As protein: CAWSADRVGEQYF.